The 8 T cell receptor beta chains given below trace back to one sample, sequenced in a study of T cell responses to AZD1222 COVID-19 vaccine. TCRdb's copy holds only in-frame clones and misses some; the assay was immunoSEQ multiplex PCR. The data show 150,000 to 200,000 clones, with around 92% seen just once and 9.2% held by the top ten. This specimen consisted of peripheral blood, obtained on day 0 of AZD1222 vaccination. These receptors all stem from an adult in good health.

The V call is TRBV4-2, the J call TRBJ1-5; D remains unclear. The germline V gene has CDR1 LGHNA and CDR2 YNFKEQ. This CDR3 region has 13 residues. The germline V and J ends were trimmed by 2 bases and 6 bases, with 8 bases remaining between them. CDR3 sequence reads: CASSQTRFQPQHF. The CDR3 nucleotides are TGTGCCAGCAGCCAAACCAGGTTTCAGCCCCAGCATTTT.

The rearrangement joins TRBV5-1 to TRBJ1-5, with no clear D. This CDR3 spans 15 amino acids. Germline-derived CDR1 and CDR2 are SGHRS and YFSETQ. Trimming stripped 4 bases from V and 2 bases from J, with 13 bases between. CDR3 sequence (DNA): TGCGCCAGCAGCGCAGGAATTGGTCGCAATCAGCCCCAGCATTTT. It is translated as CASSAGIGRNQPQHF.

The CDR3 sequence is CSVGFSGNSYEQYF. DNA of the CDR3: TGCAGCGTTGGATTTAGCGGGAACTCCTACGAGCAGTACTTC. The chain recombines TRBV29-1 with TRBJ2-7, with 8 bases identical to TRBD2. Germline values: CDR1 SQVTM, CDR2 ANQGSEA. Trimming removed 4 bases from V and 0 bases from J; junction bases left unmatched: 5. The CDR3 is 14 amino acids.

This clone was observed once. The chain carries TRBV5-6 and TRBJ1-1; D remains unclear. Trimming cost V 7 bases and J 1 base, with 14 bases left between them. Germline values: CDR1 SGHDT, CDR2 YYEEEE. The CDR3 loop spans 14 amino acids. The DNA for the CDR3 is TGTGCCAGCTGCCTTGGAGTCTGGAACACTGAAGCTTTCTTT. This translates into CASCLGVWNTEAFF.

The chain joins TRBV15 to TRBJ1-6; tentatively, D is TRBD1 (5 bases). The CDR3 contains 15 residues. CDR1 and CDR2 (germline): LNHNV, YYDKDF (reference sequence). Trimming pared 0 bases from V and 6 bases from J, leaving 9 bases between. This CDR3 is CATSRDRARNSPLHF. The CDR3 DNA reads TGTGCCACCAGCAGAGACAGGGCCCGTAATTCACCCCTCCACTTT.

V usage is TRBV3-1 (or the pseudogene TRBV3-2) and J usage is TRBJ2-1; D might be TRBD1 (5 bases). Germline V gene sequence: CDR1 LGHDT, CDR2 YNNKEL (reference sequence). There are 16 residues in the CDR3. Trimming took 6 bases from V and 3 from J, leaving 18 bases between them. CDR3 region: CASSLQGVSYYNEQFF. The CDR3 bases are TGTGCCAGCAGTCTTCAAGGGGTGAGTTACTACAATGAGCAGTTCTTC.

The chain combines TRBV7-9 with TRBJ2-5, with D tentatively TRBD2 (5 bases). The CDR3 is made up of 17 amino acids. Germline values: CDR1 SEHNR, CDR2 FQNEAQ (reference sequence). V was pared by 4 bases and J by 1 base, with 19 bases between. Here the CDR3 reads CASSSRTTVATQETQYF. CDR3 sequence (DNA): TGTGCCAGCAGCTCCCGGACGACGGTAGCGACCCAAGAGACCCAGTACTTC.

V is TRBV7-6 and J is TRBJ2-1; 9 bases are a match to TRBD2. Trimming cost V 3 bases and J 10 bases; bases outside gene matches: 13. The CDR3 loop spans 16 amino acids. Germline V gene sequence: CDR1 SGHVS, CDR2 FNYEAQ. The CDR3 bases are TGTGCCAGCAGCTTTACCGGGACTAGCCCTCGGAGGGAGCAGTTCTTC. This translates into CASSFTGTSPRREQFF.